This T cell receptor beta chain was retrieved from a study of yellow fever vaccine responses in identical twins. Findings of the study overall: Reportedly, the response of twins' T cells to the vaccine seemed partly convergent, partly personalized.

MiXCR was run by TCRdb on the RT-PCR reads, yielding one entry per CDR3 protein. The sample records around 3,500 distinct CDR3 sequences, 87% being singletons. Trimming cost V 1 base and J 3 bases, with 7 bases left between them. From germline, CDR1 is LNHNV and CDR2 YYDKDF (reference sequence). The CDR3 contains 13 residues. Worth noting for this clonotype: Its antigen is currently unknown.

This sequence joins TRBV15 and TRBJ2-7; D call uncertain. This material consisted of T cells from blood (PBMCs), unsorted or a sorted subset (not recorded which), taken before or after yellow fever vaccination (not recorded which). The sequence derives from a woman younger than 35 who received the yellow fever vaccine. The CDR3 region has the DNA TGTGCCACCAGCAGAGCCAACAGCTACGAGCAGTACTTC. Its translation: CATSRANSYEQYF.